One sample yielded the 20 T cell receptor beta chains listed below, sequenced in a study of blood T cells in healthy people across ages. Together with a sample-barcoded 5' primer, a J-beta primer mix was included in a second PCR lasting about 6 to 11 cycles. TCRdb reprocessed the 5' RACE reads with MiXCR, giving one entry per CDR3 protein. The sample has about 1.4 million distinct CDR3 sequences; around 59% are singletons. Input material: blood. These TCRs come from a man aged 18-30 years in good health.

V is TRBV5-5 and J is TRBJ2-5; D may be TRBD2 (6 bases). V was clipped by 6 bases and J by 11 bases, with 29 bases between them. The CDR3 extends over 16 amino acids. CDR1 is SGHKS and CDR2 is YYEKEE in the germline V gene (reference sequence). CDR3 sequence reads: CASTVGIGRGYNEQYF. The DNA of the CDR3 is TGTGCCAGCACCGTCGGGATCGGGAGAGGGTACAATGAGCAGTACTTC.

This clonotype was counted a few times. J is TRBJ2-7 and V is TRBV12-3 or TRBV12-4; D might be TRBD1 (6 bases). The CDR3 extends over 13 amino acids. V lost 5 bases, J lost 5 bases, and 13 bases lay in between. The CDR3 coding sequence is TGTGCCAGCAGTGGGCCAGCAGGGGACGAGCAGTACTTC. Translating gives CASSGPAGDEQYF.

The chain joins TRBV9 to TRBJ2-5; 8 positions match TRBD2. Germline assignment: CDR1 SGDLS and CDR2 YYNGEE. This CDR3 has 17 amino acids. V dropped 2 bases and J dropped 4; count of bases not matched to a gene: 13. The CDR3 reads CASSVYRGGQSIETQYF. CDR3 in DNA: TGTGCCAGCAGCGTCTACCGGGGGGGCCAGTCCATAGAGACCCAGTACTTC.

V is TRBV12-3 or TRBV12-4 and J is TRBJ1-2, with TRBD1 identical over 8 bases. The CDR3 spans 21 residues. Unmatched junction bases numbered 32, after V lost 7 bases and J lost 7 bases. CDR3 in DNA: TGTGCCAGCACCTCACCCGAGCGGGGACAGGATGGGAACTTTTTCTTTCTTGGCTACACCTTC. Its translation is CASTSPERGQDGNFFFLGYTF.

The count of this clonotype is one. The V gene is TRBV15, the J gene TRBJ2-5; 11 nucleotides agree with TRBD1. CDR3 size: 16 residues. V was clipped by 3 bases and J by 5 bases; unmatched bases: 8. Germline CDR1 is LNHNV and CDR2 is YYDKDF (reference sequence). In DNA, the CDR3 is TGTGCCACCAGCAGCGTCGGACAGGGGGCATTGGAGACCCAGTACTTC. Encoded protein: CATSSVGQGALETQYF.

This chain connects TRBV3-1 to TRBJ2-7, with D possibly TRBD1 on 6 matching bases. Near its end, the DNA agrees better with TRBJ2-4, so the J call may be wrong. The CDR3 runs to 14 residues. Germline V gene sequence: CDR1 LGHDT, CDR2 YNNKEL (reference sequence). CDR3 bases: TGTGCCAGCGTTCAGGGGTTAGCCAAAAACATTCAGTACTTC. Its translation: CASVQGLAKNIQYF.

J is TRBJ2-3 and V is TRBV13, with 7 bases identical to TRBD2. This CDR3 region has 12 residues. Germline V gene lookup returns CDR1 PRHDT and CDR2 FYEKMQ (reference sequence). The V gene end was trimmed by 8 bases and the J gene end by 4 bases; junction bases not matched to a gene: 3. CDR3 amino acids: CASGGGADTQYF. CDR3 nucleotide sequence: TGTGCCAGCGGGGGGGGTGCAGATACGCAGTATTTT.

The V and J genes are TRBV29-1 and TRBJ2-5; 7 bases are a match to TRBD1. The end of the DNA fits TRBJ2-7 better, so the J call may be wrong. CDR1 and CDR2 from the germline V gene are SQVTM and ANQGSEA. The CDR3 sequence is 12 residues long. CDR3 sequence (DNA): TGCAGCGTTGAGACAGGGCGCTACGAGCAGTACTTC. It codes for CSVETGRYEQYF.

The rearrangement links TRBV6-5 to TRBJ1-2, with 7 positions matching TRBD1. With V trimmed by 2 bases and J by 3 bases, 12 bases remained unmatched. This CDR3 contains 17 residues. Germline CDR1 reads MNHEY; CDR2 reads SVGAGI. In nucleotides, the CDR3 is TGTGCCAGCAGTTACAAAGGCCCTACAGGGGTACACTATGGCTACACCTTC. Translated, it gives CASSYKGPTGVHYGYTF.

This clonotype has just one count. The V call is TRBV20-1, the J call TRBJ2-7; D unclear. This CDR3 has 13 amino acids. Germline-derived CDR1 and CDR2 are DFQATT and SNEGSKA (reference sequence). Trimming removed 7 bases at V and 2 bases at J, with 15 bases between. CDR3 protein: CSVSQPATYEQYF. Written as DNA, the CDR3 is TGCAGTGTTTCCCAGCCCGCAACCTACGAGCAGTACTTC.

The chain recombines TRBV4-1 with TRBJ2-7; D may be TRBD1 (6 bases). CDR1 and CDR2 (germline): MGHRA, YSYEKL. This CDR3 is 13 amino acids long. With 5 bases removed from V and 5 bases from J, the gap between germline ends came to 13 bases. Here the CDR3 DNA reads TGCGCCAGCAGCGAGGGGGAGACAGACGAGCAGTACTTC. Its protein product is CASSEGETDEQYF.

This clonotype has more than one count but fewer than ten. V and J are TRBV25-1 and TRBJ2-7; D uncertain. The CDR3 has 13 amino acids. Germline assignment: CDR1 MGHDK and CDR2 SYGVNS. V lost 2 bases, J lost 2 bases, and 7 bases lay in between. The CDR3 coding sequence is TGTGCCAGCAGTGAAGGCAGAGCCTACGAGCAGTACTTC. This sequence encodes CASSEGRAYEQYF.

V gene TRBV20-1 combines with J gene TRBJ2-1; 13 nucleotides match TRBD2. Germline V CDR1 and CDR2: DFQATT, SNEGSKA (reference sequence). Trimming removed 6 bases from V and 6 bases from J; junction bases left unmatched: 11. This CDR3 is 16 amino acids long. CDR3 sequence reads: CSAPGLAGIEINEQFF. For the CDR3, the DNA is TGCAGTGCCCCGGGACTAGCGGGGATAGAGATCAATGAGCAGTTCTTC.

The V call is TRBV7-9, the J call TRBJ2-1, with 7 nucleotides matching TRBD2. The CDR3 is 16 amino acids. CDR1 SEHNR and CDR2 FQNEAQ come from the germline V gene (reference sequence). With V trimmed by 6 bases and J by 2 bases, 10 bases remained unmatched. This CDR3 is CASRDPTAGPYNEQFF. CDR3 in DNA: TGTGCCAGCAGGGACCCCACAGCGGGGCCCTACAATGAGCAGTTCTTC.

V and J are TRBV21-1 and TRBJ2-5; the table's D call TRBD1 went unverified against the DNA. TRBV21-1 has pseudogene status. The CDR3 has 15 amino acids. The CDR3 loop is CASSPRDRGKETQYF. As DNA, the CDR3 is TGTGCCAGCAGTCCCCGGGACAGGGGAAAAGAGACCCAGTACTTC.

This clonotype was counted between two and nine times. The V call is TRBV9, the J call TRBJ2-7, with D possibly TRBD1 on 6 matching bases. The CDR3 totals 15 residues. The V gene's germline CDR1 is SGDLS and CDR2 YYNGEE. The ends were cut back, 2 bases at V and 6 bases at J, with 18 bases in the middle. DNA for the CDR3: TGTGCCAGCAGCGTTTCGGGCCCAGGGGTAAGCGAGCAGTACTTC. This encodes CASSVSGPGVSEQYF.

The chain employs TRBV6-5 and TRBJ2-7, with 11 bases matching TRBD1. From germline, CDR1 is MNHEY and CDR2 SVGAGI. CDR3 length: 14 residues. The trim removed 2 bases at V and 6 bases at J, leaving 3 bases unmatched. The CDR3 spells CASSYGTGGVEQYF. For the CDR3, the DNA is TGTGCCAGCAGTTACGGGACAGGGGGGGTCGAGCAGTACTTC.

The chain has TRBV6-6 and TRBJ2-3; 10 bases line up with TRBD2. The J segment lost 5 bases and the V segment lost 3 bases, leaving 8 bases of the junction unmatched. This CDR3 comprises 16 residues. Germline CDR1 and CDR2: MNHNY and SVGAGI (reference sequence). This chain's CDR3 is CASSYGLAGAGDTQYF. The DNA for the CDR3 is TGTGCCAGCAGTTATGGGCTAGCGGGGGCTGGAGATACGCAGTATTTT.

The chain has TRBV4-1 and TRBJ2-7; TRBD1 matches 8 bases. The germline gives CDR1 MGHRA, CDR2 YSYEKL. CDR3 length: 16 amino acids. The V and J ends lost 2 bases and 0 bases, in that order; junction bases with no gene match: 6. CDR3 amino acids: CASSQSRDRLSYEQYF. The CDR3 nucleotides read TGCGCCAGCAGCCAATCCCGGGACAGGCTCTCCTACGAGCAGTACTTC.

This clonotype was picked up a small number of times. V gene TRBV12-3 or TRBV12-4 combines with J gene TRBJ1-2; possibly TRBD1 for D (6 bases). Trimming removed 5 bases at V and 4 bases at J, with 20 bases between. The CDR3 runs 16 residues. DNA for the CDR3: TGTGCCAGCAGTCCCGCCCGGACAGCCACCGTCTATGGCTACACCTTC. Translation gives CASSPARTATVYGYTF.